This T cell receptor (beta chain) was captured in a study of control samples from healthy donors and cancer patients. Using immunoSEQ multiplex PCR, the repertoire was profiled, and TCRdb retains in-frame clones only, with some absent. The data contain 100,000 to 150,000 clones, 87% of them seen just once; the ten biggest clones take up 12%. Sequenced sample: blood. The receptor was isolated from a man aged 30 to 39 in good health.

The CDR3 DNA is TGTGCCAGCAGCTTGGCCGGGACAGGTAATCAGCCCCAGCATTTT. The encoded protein is CASSLAGTGNQPQHF. The chain combines TRBV5-8 with TRBJ1-5, with TRBD1 matching 8 bases. V lost 0 bases, J lost 4 bases, and 3 bases stayed unmatched. This CDR3 region has 15 residues. Per germline, CDR1 SGHTS and CDR2 YDEGEE.